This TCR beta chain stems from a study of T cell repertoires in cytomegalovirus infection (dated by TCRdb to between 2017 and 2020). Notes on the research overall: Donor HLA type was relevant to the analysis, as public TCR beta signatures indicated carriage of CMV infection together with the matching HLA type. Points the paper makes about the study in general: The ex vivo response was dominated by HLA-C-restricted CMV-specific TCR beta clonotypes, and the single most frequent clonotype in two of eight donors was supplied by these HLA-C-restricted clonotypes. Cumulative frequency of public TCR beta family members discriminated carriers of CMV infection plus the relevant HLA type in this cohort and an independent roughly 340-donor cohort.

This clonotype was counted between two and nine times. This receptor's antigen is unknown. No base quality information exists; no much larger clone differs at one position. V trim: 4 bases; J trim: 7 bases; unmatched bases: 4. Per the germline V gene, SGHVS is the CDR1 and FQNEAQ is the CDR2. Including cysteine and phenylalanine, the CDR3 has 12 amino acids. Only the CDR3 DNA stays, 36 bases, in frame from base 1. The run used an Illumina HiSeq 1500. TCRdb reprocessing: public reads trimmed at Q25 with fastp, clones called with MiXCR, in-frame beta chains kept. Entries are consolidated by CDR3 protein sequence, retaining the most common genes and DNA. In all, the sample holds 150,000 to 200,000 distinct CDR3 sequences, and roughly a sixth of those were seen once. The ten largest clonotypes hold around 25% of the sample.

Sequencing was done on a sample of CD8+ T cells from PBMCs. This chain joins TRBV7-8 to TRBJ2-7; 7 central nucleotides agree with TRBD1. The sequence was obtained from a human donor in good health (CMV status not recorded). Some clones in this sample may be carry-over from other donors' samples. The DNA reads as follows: TGTGCCAGCAGCTCCACAGGGGTTGAGCAGTACTTC. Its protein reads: CASSSTGVEQYF.